This TCR beta chain was identified during a study of cytomegalovirus exposure and HLA in healthy donors (dated by TCRdb to about 2017). The study in broad terms: A later analysis indicated that the roughly 130 validation repertoires were generated on the platform also employed for the roughly 650 repertoires of the first cohort. Besides the first cohort of about 730 subjects, a separate validation cohort made up of roughly 120 different subjects was used. The aim of the study was to test whether cataloging public T cell receptors could identify signatures of past pathogen exposure. The study combined high-throughput TCR immunosequencing, statistical association of individual TCRs with disease status, and machine learning to predict cytomegalovirus infection status.

The germline V gene specifies MDHEN as CDR1 and SYDVKM as CDR2. Taken from cysteine to phenylalanine, the CDR3 has 16 residues. Of the read, only the CDR3 DNA is kept; its 48 bases are in frame from base 1. V is shortened by 4 bases, J by 4 bases, and the region joining them spans 16 bases. Concerning this clone itself: Its antigen is still unknown. The input lacks base qualities; no much larger clone sits a single base away.

To prepare the library, the immunoSEQ multiplex PCR assay was applied. As for how the authors treated the data: A statistical classification framework was built for diagnosing cytomegalovirus status from the catalog of TCR beta chain sequences. TCRdb re-hosts the immuneACCESS table, in-frame sequences only. Its copies lack some clones; in the studies checked, an unresolved V gene accounts for under half of them, and the cause for the rest is not known. Clone size and the V and J calls come from that table; the DNA yielded D and trimming. The sample yields about 110,000 clones; 95% were counted once. Together, the top ten hold roughly 0.7% of the sample. The donors belonged to the validation cohort of 90 to 150 subjects, which was separate from the roughly 670-subject first cohort. Points the paper makes about the study in general: Of the cluster scores, around 95% were above 0 in a later analysis, which found that TCRs clustered in the first cohort also tended to co-occur in the approximately 120 validation repertoires. A few of the identified cytomegalovirus-associated TCR beta chains were confirmed in vitro to be specific for cytomegalovirus antigens. According to the authors, the approach could potentially be generalized to other disease states and immunological phenotypes. The classifier was reported to diagnose cytomegalovirus status with high specificity and sensitivity in both the original and validation cohorts. Most TCR sequences were observed very rarely across donors, whereas some public TCRs were present in many individuals. A later analysis had no HLA typing for the validation cohort, so co-occurrence there was scored across all 120 or so repertoires. The study listed approximately 150 TCR beta chains as associated with cytomegalovirus.

The specimen sequenced was PBMCs. Recombination joined TRBV28 with TRBJ2-2; a tentative D call is TRBD2 (6 bases match). The receptor was derived from a woman between 18 and 30 years old in good health and CMV-seronegative. The CDR3 region has the sequence CASSSPGGPTTGELFF. The DNA reads as follows: TGTGCCAGCAGTTCTCCCGGGGGTCCTACCACCGGGGAGCTGTTTTTT.